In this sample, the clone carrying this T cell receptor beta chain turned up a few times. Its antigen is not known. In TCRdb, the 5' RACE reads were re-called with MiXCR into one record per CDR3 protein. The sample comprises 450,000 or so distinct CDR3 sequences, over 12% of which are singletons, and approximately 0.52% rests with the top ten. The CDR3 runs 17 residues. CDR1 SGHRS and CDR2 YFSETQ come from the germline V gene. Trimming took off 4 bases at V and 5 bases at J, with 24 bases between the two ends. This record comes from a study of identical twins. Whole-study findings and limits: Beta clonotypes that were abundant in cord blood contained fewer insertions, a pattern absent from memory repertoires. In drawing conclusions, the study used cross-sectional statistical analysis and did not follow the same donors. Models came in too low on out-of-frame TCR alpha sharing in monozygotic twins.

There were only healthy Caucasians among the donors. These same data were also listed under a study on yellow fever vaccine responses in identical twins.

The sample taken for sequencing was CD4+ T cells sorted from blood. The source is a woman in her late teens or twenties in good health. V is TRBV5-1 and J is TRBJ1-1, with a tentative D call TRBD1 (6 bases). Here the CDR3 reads CASSLSTRGPTRTEAFF. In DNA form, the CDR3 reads TGCGCCAGCAGCCTATCAACGCGGGGGCCTACTAGAACTGAAGCTTTCTTT.